The 10 T cell receptor beta chains presented below share a single source sample, sequenced in a study of T cell responses to AZD1222 COVID-19 vaccine (dated by TCRdb to about 2021). The meaning of the sample's time point label: baseline before first vaccination. The method was the immunoSEQ multiplex PCR assay. The table was pulled from immuneACCESS by TCRdb, which kept in-frame rearrangements only. Such tables lose some clones; where checked, under half of the loss comes from unresolved V genes, and the rest has no known cause. Across this sample there are approximately 80,000 clones, with approximately 90% seen only once. 31% of the sample rests with the top ten. The material sequenced was peripheral blood, taken on day 0 of AZD1222 vaccination. The receptor source for this set is an adult in good health.

This chain links TRBV24-1 with TRBJ2-1, with D perhaps TRBD1 (6 bases). The length of the CDR3 is 13 residues. Germline V CDR1 and CDR2: KGHDR, SFDVKD. V was trimmed by 9 bases and J by 7 bases, leaving 15 bases between them. The CDR3 spells CATSRTDWNEQFF. CDR3 sequence (DNA): TGTGCCACCTCCAGGACAGATTGGAATGAGCAGTTCTTC.

J is TRBJ2-5 and V is TRBV5-6; TRBD2 matches at 13 bases. This CDR3 comprises 18 residues. Germline CDR1 and CDR2: SGHDT and YYEEEE. Trimming took 7 bases from V and 2 from J; bases not matched to a gene: 14. The CDR3 DNA sequence: TGTGCCAGCTTCTCCCGGGGGACTAGCGGGACATATCAAGAGACCCAGTACTTC. This encodes CASFSRGTSGTYQETQYF. Filled out from reference TRBV5-6 and TRBJ2-5, the complete variable domain reads DAGVTQSPTHLIKTRGQQVTLRCSPKSGHDTVSWYQQALGQGPQFIFQYYEEEERQRGNFPDRFSGHQFPNYSSELNVNALLLGDSALYLCASFSRGTSGTYQETQYFGPGTRLLVL.

This clone was detected only once. The chain employs TRBV4-1 and TRBJ1-1, with TRBD1 matching over 7 bases. From germline, CDR1 is MGHRA and CDR2 YSYEKL. The CDR3 totals 14 residues. Trimming cost V 4 bases and J 0 bases; bases outside gene matches: 2. The CDR3 here is CASSLGQLNTEAFF. The CDR3 bases are TGCGCCAGCAGCCTGGGACAGTTGAACACTGAAGCTTTCTTT.

This chain connects TRBV27 to TRBJ1-4, with 7 bases aligning to TRBD1. With 5 bases clipped from V and 5 bases from J, the junction kept 14 bases outside the gene matches. CDR3 length equals 17 residues. Germline CDR1 MNHEY, CDR2 SMNVEV (reference sequence). CDR3: CASSPLNPQGGNEKLFF. CDR3 in DNA: TGTGCCAGCAGTCCCTTAAACCCTCAGGGGGGAAATGAAAAACTGTTTTTT.

This chain uses TRBV2 with TRBJ2-2; perhaps TRBD1 as D (6 bases). Trimming pared 6 bases from V and 0 bases from J, leaving 11 bases between. The CDR3 loop spans 15 amino acids. Germline CDR1 and CDR2: SNHLY and FYNNEI. The CDR3 coding sequence is TGTGCCAGCAGCCGACAGGAGTCGAACACCGGGGAGCTGTTTTTT. Translated: CASSRQESNTGELFF.

The V and J genes are TRBV24-1 and TRBJ2-3; no reliable D call. Trimming cost V 3 bases and J 0 bases, with 15 bases left between them. The CDR3 spans 17 residues. Germline CDR1 KGHDR, CDR2 SFDVKD. In DNA form, the CDR3 reads TGTGCCACCAGTGATCCCAAGTCACCGCCGAGCACAGATACGCAGTATTTT. Protein sequence: CATSDPKSPPSTDTQYF.

The rearrangement links TRBV6-5 to TRBJ1-1; 9 bases are shared with TRBD1. The CDR3 has 14 amino acids. Germline V gives CDR1 MNHEY, CDR2 SVGAGI. Trimming cost V 6 bases and J 1 base; bases outside gene matches: 3. DNA for the CDR3: TGTGCCAGCAGGGGGACAGGGCCGAACACTGAAGCTTTCTTT. Its translation: CASRGTGPNTEAFF.

The CDR3 sequence is CASSVSRVNTEAFF. The CDR3 nucleotides read TGTGCCAGCAGTGTGAGCAGGGTGAACACTGAAGCTTTCTTT. This chain connects TRBV2 to TRBJ1-1, with D possibly being TRBD1 (5 bases). From germline, CDR1 is SNHLY and CDR2 FYNNEI. The CDR3 is made up of 14 amino acids. V lost 4 bases to trimming and J lost 0 bases, with 9 bases between them.

This clone was found a few times. A junction end diverges from the germline sequence, so it may reflect a read error. This sequence joins TRBV30 and TRBJ1-2; no reliable D call. This CDR3 is 10 amino acids long. The germline CDR1 and CDR2 sequences are GTSNPN and SVGIG (reference sequence). Here the CDR3 DNA reads TGTGCCTGGAGTGTAAGGAGTGTTGCCTTC. This codes for CAWSVRSVAF.

This rearrangement joins TRBV27 to TRBJ2-3; TRBD1 matches 8 bases. The V segment lost 7 bases and the J segment 6 bases; nucleotides outside the gene matches: 6. This CDR3 spans 13 amino acids. Per germline, CDR1 MNHEY and CDR2 SMNVEV (reference sequence). CDR3 DNA sequence: TGTGCCAGCACTTCTCAGGGGGCGGATACGCAGTATTTT. Its translation is CASTSQGADTQYF.